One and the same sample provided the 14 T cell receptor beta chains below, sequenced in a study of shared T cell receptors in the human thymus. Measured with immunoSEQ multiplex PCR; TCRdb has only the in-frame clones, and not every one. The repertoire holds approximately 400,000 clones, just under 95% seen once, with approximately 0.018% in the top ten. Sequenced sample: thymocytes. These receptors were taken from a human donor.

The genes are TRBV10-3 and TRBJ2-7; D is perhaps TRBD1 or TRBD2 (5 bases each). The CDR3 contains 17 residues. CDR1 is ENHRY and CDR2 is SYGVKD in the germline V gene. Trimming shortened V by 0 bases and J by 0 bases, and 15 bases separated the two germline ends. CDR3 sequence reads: CAISESTGLILSYEQYF. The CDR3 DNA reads TGTGCCATCAGTGAGTCGACGGGGCTTATACTCTCCTACGAGCAGTACTTC.

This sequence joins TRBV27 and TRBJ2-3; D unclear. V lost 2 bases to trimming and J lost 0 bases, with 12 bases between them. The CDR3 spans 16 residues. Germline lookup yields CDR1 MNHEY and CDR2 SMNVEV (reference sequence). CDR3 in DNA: TGTGCCAGCAGTTTAGAGATAGCCAGTAGCACAGATACGCAGTATTTT. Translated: CASSLEIASSTDTQYF.

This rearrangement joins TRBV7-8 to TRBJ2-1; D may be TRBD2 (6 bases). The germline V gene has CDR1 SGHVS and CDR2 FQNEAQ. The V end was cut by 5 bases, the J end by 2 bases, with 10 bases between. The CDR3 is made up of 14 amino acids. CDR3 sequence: CASSPGGPYNEQFF. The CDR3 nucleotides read TGTGCCAGCAGCCCCGGAGGGCCCTACAATGAGCAGTTCTTC. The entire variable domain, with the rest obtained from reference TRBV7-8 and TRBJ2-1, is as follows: GAGVSQSPRYKVAKRGQDVALRCDPISGHVSLFWYQQALGQGPEFLTYFQNEAQLDKSGLPSDRFFAERPEGSVSTLKIQRTQQEDSAVYLCASSPGGPYNEQFFGPGTRLTVL.

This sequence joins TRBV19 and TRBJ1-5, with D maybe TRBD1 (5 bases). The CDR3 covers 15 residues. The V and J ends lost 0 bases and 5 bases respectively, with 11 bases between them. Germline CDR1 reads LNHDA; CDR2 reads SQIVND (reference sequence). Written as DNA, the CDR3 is TGTGCCAGTAGTATAGATTCGAGAGGGGATCAGCCCCAGCATTTT. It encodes CASSIDSRGDQPQHF.

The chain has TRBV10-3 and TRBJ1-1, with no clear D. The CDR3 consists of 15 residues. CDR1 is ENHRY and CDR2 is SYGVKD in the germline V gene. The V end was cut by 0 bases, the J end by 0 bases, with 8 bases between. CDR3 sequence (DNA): TGTGCCATCAGTGAGTCTTGGCACCTGAACACTGAAGCTTTCTTT. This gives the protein CAISESWHLNTEAFF.

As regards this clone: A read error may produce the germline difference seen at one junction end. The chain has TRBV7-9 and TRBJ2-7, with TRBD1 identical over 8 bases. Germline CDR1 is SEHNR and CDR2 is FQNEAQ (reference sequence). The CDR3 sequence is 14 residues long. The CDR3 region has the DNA TGTGCCAGCAGCTCGCGGACAGGGTGGTACGGGCAGTACTTC. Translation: CASSSRTGWYGQYF.

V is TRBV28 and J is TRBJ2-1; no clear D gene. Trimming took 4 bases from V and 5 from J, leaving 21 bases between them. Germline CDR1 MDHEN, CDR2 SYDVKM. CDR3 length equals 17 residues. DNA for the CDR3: TGTGCCAGCAGTTCATACTTGGACCCACTTCAAAACAATGAGCAGTTCTTC. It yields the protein CASSSYLDPLQNNEQFF.

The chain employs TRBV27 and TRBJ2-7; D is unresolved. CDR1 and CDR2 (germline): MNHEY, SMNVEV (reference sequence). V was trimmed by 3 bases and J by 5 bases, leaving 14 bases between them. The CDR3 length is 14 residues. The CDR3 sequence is CASSFRATHHEQYF. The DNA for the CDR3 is TGTGCCAGCAGTTTCCGGGCCACTCACCACGAGCAGTACTTC.

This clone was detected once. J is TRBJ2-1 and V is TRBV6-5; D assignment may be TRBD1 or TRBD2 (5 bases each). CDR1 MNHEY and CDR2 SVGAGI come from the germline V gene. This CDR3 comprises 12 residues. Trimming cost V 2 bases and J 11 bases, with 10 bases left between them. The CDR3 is CASSYGGRKQFF. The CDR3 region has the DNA TGTGCCAGCAGTTACGGGGGAAGGAAGCAGTTCTTC.

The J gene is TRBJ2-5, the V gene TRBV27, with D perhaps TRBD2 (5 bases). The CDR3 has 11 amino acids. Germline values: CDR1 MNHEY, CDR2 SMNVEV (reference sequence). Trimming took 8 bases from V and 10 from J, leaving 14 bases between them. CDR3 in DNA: TGTGCCAGCGGTTCAGGTCGGGACCAGTACTTC. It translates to CASGSGRDQYF.

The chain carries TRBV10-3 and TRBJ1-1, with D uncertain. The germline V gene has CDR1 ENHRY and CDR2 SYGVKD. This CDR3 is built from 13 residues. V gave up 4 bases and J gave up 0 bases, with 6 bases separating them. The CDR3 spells CAISVRVNTEAFF. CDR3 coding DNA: TGTGCCATCAGTGTAAGGGTGAACACTGAAGCTTTCTTT.

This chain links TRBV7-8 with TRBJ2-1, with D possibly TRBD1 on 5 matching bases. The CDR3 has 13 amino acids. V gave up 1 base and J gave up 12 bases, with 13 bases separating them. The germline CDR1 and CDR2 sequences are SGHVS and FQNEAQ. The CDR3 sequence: CASSLDVGAAQFF. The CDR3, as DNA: TGTGCCAGCAGCTTAGATGTAGGGGCTGCGCAGTTCTTC.

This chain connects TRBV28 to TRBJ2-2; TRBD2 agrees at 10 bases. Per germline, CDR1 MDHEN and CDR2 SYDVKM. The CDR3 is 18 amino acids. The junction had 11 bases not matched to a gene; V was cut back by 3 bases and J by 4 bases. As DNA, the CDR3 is TGTGCCAGCAGTTTCCCCCCAGGTCTAGCGGGAGTCACCGGGGAGCTGTTTTTT. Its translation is CASSFPPGLAGVTGELFF.

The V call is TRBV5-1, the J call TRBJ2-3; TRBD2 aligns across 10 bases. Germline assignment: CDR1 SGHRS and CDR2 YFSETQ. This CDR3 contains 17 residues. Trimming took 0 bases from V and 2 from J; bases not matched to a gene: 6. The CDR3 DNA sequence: TGCGCCAGCAGCTTGGGTCGGACTAGCGGATACACAGATACGCAGTATTTT. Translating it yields CASSLGRTSGYTDTQYF.